The 7 T cell receptor beta chains listed next were all sequenced from one sample in a study of T-cell memory formation after mild COVID-19. Each CDR3 protein is one row after TCRdb ran MiXCR on the 5' RACE reads. The top ten hold roughly 23% of the sample, which has roughly 310,000 distinct CDR3 sequences, approximately 15% seen once. The material sequenced was PBMCs or a T cell subset sorted from them (not recorded which). The source of these receptors is a man younger than 35 who had mild COVID-19 (a few samples of this study predate the infection). Cell type and time point are not known.

This clonotype was found a few times. V gene TRBV5-5 combines with J gene TRBJ2-5, with 11 bases aligning to TRBD1. This CDR3 has 14 residues. V shed 4 bases, J shed 5 bases, and the junction held 4 bases outside the gene matches. Per germline, CDR1 SGHKS and CDR2 YYEKEE (reference sequence). CDR3 sequence (DNA): TGTGCCAGCAGCCGCGGGACAGGGGGGGAGACCCAGTACTTC. As protein: CASSRGTGGETQYF.

The chain employs TRBV27 and TRBJ1-6; D gene unclear. The CDR3 totals 12 residues. The V and J ends lost 3 bases and 14 bases respectively, with 11 bases between them. Germline CDR1 reads MNHEY; CDR2 reads SMNVEV (reference sequence). CDR3: CASSFGGGSLHF. The CDR3, as DNA: TGTGCCAGCAGTTTCGGCGGTGGCTCCCTCCACTTT.

This clonotype has more than one count but fewer than ten. The rearrangement links TRBV5-1 to TRBJ1-2; D might be TRBD1 (6 bases). CDR1 and CDR2 from the germline V gene are SGHRS and YFSETQ. Trimming shortened V by 4 bases and J by 7 bases, and 11 bases separated the two germline ends. This CDR3 contains 12 residues. CDR3 region: CASSGDIVGYTF. The CDR3, as DNA: TGCGCCAGCAGCGGGGACATCGTTGGCTACACCTTC.

This clonotype came up a few times. The chain links TRBV7-2 to TRBJ2-6; D tentatively reads TRBD1 or TRBD2 (7 bases each). Germline V CDR1 and CDR2: SGHTA, FQGNSA. V was shortened by 0 bases and J by 2 bases, with 14 bases between the two germline ends. CDR3 size: 18 residues. The CDR3 protein is CASSLASGGGPGANVLTF. For the CDR3, the DNA is TGTGCCAGCAGCTTAGCGTCAGGGGGGGGGCCTGGGGCCAACGTCCTGACTTTC.

The sample holds many counts of this clonotype. CDR3 loop: CASSSGFGQYV. CDR3 nucleotide sequence: TGTGCCAGCAGCTCAGGGTTCGGGCAGTACGTC. V gene TRBV7-9 combines with J gene TRBJ2-7; TRBD1 is a possible D gene (5 bases). Trimming pared 4 bases from V and 9 bases from J, leaving 10 bases between. The germline V gene encodes CDR1 SEHNR and CDR2 FQNEAQ (reference sequence). This CDR3 has 11 amino acids.

The V and J genes are TRBV20-1 and TRBJ2-7; the D gene could be TRBD1 or TRBD2 (6 bases each). From germline, CDR1 is DFQATT and CDR2 SNEGSKA (reference sequence). CDR3 length: 14 residues. V dropped 5 bases and J dropped 0 bases, with 14 bases sitting between them. The CDR3 region is CSARPGATSYEQYF. Written as DNA, the CDR3 is TGCAGTGCTCGCCCGGGGGCTACCTCCTACGAGCAGTACTTC.

This clonotype was seen only a few times. The rearrangement links TRBV6-5 to TRBJ1-2; TRBD1 aligns across 11 bases. The CDR3 totals 18 residues. Looked up from germline, CDR1 is MNHEY and CDR2 is SVGAGI. V was clipped by 5 bases and J by 3 bases; unmatched bases: 14. The CDR3 protein is CASSSHTSGDRGDYGYTF. The DNA for the CDR3 is TGTGCCAGCAGTAGTCATACTTCAGGGGACAGGGGGGACTATGGCTACACCTTC.